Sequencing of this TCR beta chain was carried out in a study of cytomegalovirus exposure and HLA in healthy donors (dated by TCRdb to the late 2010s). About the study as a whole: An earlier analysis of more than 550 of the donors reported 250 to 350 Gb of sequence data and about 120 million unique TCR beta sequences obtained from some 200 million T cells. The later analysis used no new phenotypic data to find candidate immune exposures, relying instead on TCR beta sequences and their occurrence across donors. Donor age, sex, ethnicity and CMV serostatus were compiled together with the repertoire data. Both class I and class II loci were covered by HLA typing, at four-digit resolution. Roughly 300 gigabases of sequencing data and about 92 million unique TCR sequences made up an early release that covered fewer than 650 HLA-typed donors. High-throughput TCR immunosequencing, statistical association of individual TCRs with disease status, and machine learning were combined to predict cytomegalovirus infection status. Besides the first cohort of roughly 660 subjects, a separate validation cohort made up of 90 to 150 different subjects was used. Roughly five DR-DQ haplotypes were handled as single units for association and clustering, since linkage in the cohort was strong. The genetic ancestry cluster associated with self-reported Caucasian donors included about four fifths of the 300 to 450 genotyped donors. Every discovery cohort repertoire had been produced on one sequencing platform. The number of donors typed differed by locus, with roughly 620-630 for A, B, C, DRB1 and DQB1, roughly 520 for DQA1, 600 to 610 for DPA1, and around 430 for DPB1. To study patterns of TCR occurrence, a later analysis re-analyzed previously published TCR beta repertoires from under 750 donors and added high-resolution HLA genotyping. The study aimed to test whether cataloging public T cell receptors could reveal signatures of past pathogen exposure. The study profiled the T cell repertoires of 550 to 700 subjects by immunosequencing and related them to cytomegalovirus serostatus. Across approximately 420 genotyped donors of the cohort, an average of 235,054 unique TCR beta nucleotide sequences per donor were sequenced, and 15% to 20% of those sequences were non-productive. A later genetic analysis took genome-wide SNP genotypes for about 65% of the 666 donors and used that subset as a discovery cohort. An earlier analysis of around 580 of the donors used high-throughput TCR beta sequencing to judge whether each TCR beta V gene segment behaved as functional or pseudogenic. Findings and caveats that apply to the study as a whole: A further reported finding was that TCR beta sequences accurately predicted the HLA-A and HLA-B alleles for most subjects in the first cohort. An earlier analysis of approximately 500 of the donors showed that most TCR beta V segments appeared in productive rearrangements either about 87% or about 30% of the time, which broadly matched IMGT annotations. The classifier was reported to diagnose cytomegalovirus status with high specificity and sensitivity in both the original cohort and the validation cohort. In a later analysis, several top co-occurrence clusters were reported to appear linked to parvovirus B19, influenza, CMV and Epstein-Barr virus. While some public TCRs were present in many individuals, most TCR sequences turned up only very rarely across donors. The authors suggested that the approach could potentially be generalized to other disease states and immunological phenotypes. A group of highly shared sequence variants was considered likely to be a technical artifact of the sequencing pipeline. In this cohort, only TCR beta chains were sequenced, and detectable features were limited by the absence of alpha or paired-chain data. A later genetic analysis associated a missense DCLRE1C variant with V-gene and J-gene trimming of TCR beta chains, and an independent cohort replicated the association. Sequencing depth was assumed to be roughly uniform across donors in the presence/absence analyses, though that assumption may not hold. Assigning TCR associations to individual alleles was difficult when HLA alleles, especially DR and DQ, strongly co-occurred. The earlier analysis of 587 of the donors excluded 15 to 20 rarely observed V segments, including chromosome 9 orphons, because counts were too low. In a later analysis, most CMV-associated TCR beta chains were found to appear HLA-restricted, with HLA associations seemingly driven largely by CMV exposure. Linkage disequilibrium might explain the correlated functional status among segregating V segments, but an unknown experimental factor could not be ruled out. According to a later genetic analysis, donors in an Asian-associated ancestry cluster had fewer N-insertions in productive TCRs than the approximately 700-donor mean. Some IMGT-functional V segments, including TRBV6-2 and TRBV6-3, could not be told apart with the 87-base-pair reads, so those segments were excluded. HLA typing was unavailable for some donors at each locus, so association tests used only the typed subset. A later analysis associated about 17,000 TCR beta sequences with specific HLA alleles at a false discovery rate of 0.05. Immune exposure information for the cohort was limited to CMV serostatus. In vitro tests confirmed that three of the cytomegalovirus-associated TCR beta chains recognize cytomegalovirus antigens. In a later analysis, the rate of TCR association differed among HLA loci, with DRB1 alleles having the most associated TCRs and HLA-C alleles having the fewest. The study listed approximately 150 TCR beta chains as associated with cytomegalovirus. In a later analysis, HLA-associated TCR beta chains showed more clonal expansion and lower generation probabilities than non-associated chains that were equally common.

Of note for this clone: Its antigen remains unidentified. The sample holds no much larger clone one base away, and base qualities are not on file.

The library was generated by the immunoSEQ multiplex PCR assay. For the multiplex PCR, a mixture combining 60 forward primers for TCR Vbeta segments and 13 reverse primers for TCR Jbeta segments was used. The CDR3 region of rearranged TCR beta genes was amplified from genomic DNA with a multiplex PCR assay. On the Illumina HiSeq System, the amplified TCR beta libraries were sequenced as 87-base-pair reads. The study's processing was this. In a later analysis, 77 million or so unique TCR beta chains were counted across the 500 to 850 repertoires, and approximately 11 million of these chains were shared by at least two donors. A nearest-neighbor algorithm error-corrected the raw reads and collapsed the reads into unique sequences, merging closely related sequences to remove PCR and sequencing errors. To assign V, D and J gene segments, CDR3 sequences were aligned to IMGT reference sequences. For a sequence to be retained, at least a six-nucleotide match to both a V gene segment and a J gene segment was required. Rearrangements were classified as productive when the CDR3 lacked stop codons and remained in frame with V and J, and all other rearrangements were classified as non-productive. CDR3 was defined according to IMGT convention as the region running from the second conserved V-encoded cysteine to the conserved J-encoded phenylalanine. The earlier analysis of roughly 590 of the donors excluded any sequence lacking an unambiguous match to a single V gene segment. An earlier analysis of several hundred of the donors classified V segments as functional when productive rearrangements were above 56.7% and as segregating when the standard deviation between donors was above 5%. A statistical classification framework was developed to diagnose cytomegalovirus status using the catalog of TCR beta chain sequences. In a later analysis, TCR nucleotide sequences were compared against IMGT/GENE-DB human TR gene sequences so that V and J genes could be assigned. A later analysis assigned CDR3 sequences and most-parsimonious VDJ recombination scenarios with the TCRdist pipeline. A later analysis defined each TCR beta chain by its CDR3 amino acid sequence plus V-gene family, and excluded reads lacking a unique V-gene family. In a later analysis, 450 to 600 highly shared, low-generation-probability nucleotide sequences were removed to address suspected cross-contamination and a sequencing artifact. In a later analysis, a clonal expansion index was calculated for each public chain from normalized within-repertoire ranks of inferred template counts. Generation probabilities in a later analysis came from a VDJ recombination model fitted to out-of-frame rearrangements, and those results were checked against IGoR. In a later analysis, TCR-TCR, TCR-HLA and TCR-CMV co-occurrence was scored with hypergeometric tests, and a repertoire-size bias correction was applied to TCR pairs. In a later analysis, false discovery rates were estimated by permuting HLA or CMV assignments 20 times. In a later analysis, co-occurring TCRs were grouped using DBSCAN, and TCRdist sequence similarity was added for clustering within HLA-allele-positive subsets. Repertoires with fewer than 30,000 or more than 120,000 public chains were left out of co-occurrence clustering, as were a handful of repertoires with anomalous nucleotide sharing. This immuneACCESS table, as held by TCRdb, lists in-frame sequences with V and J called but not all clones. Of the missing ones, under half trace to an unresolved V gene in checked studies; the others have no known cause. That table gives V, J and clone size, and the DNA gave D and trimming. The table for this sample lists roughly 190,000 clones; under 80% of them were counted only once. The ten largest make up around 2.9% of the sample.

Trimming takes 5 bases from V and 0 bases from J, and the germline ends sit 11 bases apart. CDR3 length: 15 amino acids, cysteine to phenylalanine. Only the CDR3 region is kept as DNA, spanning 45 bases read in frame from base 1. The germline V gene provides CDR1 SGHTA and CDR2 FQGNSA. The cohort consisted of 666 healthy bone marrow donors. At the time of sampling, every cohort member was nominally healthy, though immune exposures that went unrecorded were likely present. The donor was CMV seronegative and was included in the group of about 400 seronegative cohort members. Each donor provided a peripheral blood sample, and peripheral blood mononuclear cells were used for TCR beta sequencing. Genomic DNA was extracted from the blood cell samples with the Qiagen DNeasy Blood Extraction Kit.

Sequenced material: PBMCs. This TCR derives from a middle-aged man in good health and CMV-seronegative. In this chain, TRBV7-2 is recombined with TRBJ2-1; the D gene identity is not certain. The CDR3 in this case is CASSPPGSSYNEQFF. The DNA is TGTGCCAGCAGCCCGCCAGGCAGCTCCTACAATGAGCAGTTCTTC.